This TCR beta chain is drawn from a study of T cell responses to AZD1222 COVID-19 vaccine. Looking at the study overall: Analyses pooled second doses at about 4 or about 12 weeks. Study outcomes and limitations: The donor group comprised mostly white British people and more females; the analysis possibly underestimated clonal diversity. Regions 160-218 and 743-854 held dominance among vaccine-associated CD4 TCRs, which spanned spike.

The table came from immunoSEQ multiplex PCR; TCRdb's copy has only in-frame clones and leaves some out. The data hold about 120,000 clones, with roughly 90% observed a single time. This clone has a handful of counts. What it binds is not known. The germline V gene has CDR1 MNHEY and CDR2 SVGAGI. Trimming took 2 bases from V and 1 from J; bases not matched to a gene: 4. The CDR3 is made up of 15 amino acids. The chain joins TRBV6-5 to TRBJ2-5, with TRBD1 matching over 7 bases. This TCR came from an adult in good health. The specimen comprised peripheral blood, sampled on day 0 of AZD1222 vaccination. For the CDR3, the DNA is TGTGCCAGCAGTTACGCCAGGGGGATCCAAGAGACCCAGTACTTC. This sequence encodes CASSYARGIQETQYF.